This TCR beta chain was obtained from a study of human T cells and chemical hapten exposure (dated by TCRdb to about 2021). General notes on the study: For sensitization, 2% DPC in acetone was applied to a roughly 2 cm by roughly 2 cm area of upper inner arm skin. Weekly therapeutic DPC doses were additionally applied to the scalp of patients throughout the roughly 23-week study period. Blood samples were taken from patients before sensitization (week 0) and at 2, 6 and about 24 weeks after DPC sensitization. Patch tests used Finn chambers with 0.01% DPC on the upper back, scored after 6 days by International Contact Dermatitis Research Group standards. The study tracked peripheral blood TCR repertoire changes in vivo during primary and secondary sensitization to the hapten diphenylcyclopropenone (DPC) in alopecia patients. For TCR sequencing, blood came from 25 to 35 alopecia patients at anywhere from one to four time points (pre-sensitization, 2, 6 and 24 weeks). Libraries were pooled for sequencing, and per-sample TCR yields varied mainly because of small differences in library volumes within the pool. Most of the patients in the cohort were female, and the cohort covered alopecia areata with under or over 50% scalp involvement, alopecia totalis and alopecia universalis. General study outcomes and caveats: The number of PT1 expanded TCRs positively correlated with patch test score, significant at thresholds 8, 16 and 32 but not 4. Because every patient had alopecia, a presumed autoimmune disease, the patients' immune response might differ from that of healthy individuals. DPC sensitization did not change the number of TCRs with a frequency above 1 in 1000, and there was no evidence of changes in global repertoire structure. Repeated subsampling changed both the strength of the expansion versus patch-test correlation and the threshold at which that correlation became significant. Significantly more large CDR3 similarity clusters were formed by expanded TCRs than by pre-sensitization or healthy control sets, consistent with antigen-driven responses.

The CDR3 starts with the cysteine, ends with the phenylalanine, and has 14 residues. This entry keeps only the CDR3 DNA: 42 bases, framed from base 1. The germline V gene supplies CDR1 SNHLY and CDR2 FYNNEI. Deletion took 6 bases off V and 4 bases off J, with a span of 15 bases between the germline ends. The library was produced with RACE. Sequencing used a NextSeq 500. During library preparation, unique molecular identifiers were attached to individual cDNA molecules so that TCRs could be counted quantitatively and reproducibly. From each blood RNA sample, both TCR alpha and TCR beta chains were sequenced. From the authors' description of their analysis: Samples had a median of 95,638 TCRs, with a range from about 23,224 to 690,600. The Decombinator software suite was used to annotate the V, J and CDR3 of the TCR reads. For the PS versus PT1 abundance plots, all samples were subsampled to the same number of TCRs (28,000). TCRs were defined as expanded if absent before sensitization and observed at least eight times at the 2-week time point. TCRdb reprocessing: public reads trimmed at Q25 with fastp, clones called with MiXCR, in-frame beta chains kept. Duplicate CDR3 protein sequences are folded into a single record with the most common DNA and genes. The V and J calls and clone size are TCRdb's, not the authors'. The sample table records 50,000 to 80,000 distinct CDR3 sequences; about 10% of these occur just once. The ten biggest clones cover about 2% of the sample.

This clonotype was detected a few times. The antigen it binds to is not known. Nothing much larger sits one base from this clone, and base qualities are not available. What this sample's time point label stands for: patch test 3, about 24 weeks after DPC sensitization. The treatment or condition label here, explained by the study, means: therapeutic diphenylcyclopropenone sensitization with weekly scalp DPC. At every patch-test visit, the blood draw took place before the patch test was put on. To be eligible, patients had to be aged 18 to 70, diagnosed with alopecia and judged suitable for DPC therapy, while pregnant patients were excluded. Unfractionated whole blood was collected in Tempus Blood RNA tubes, and total RNA was extracted from that blood.

The sequence was collected from a woman aged 25-40 years with alopecia areata. Some clones in this sample may be carry-over from other donors' samples. The chain couples TRBV2 to TRBJ1-1; the D gene is unclear. The sequencing used whole blood, collected in connection with sensitization to the hapten diphenylcyclopropenone (DPC). The CDR3 has the sequence CASRGGPRGTEAFF. The DNA sequence reads TGTGCCAGCAGGGGTGGACCCCGGGGCACTGAAGCTTTCTTT.